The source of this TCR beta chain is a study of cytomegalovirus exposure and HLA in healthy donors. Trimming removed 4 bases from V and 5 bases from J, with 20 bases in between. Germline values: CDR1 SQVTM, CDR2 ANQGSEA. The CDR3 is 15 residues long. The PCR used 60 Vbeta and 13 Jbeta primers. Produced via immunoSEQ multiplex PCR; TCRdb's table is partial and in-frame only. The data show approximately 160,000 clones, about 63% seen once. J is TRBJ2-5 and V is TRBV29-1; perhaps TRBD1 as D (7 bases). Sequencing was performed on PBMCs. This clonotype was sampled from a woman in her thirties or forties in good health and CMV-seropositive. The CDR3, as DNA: TGCAGCGTTGTGGTCGGCAGGGGGGATCCGGAGACCCAGTACTTC. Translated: CSVVVGRGDPETQYF. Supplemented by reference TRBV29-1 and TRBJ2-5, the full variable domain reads SAVISQKPSRDICQRGTSLTIQCQVDSQVTMMFWYRQQPGQSLTLIATANQGSEATYESGFVIDKFPISRPNLTFSTLTVSNMSPEDSSIYLCSVVVGRGDPETQYFGPGTRLLVL.